The 11 T cell receptor beta chains below all came from one sample that was sequenced in a study of T-cell reconstitution after alpha-beta-depleted transplantation in children. During its preparation, the TCRbeta library received unique molecular identifiers. Each CDR3 protein gets one entry after TCRdb re-called the PCR reads with MiXCR. The repertoire holds 500,000 to 600,000 distinct CDR3 sequences, with 20% to 30% as singletons. Sequencing used PBMCs, obtained before TCRalphabeta/CD19-depleted stem cell transplant. The receptors stem from a boy under two years old with Wiskott-Aldrich syndrome, due to receive a stem cell transplant.

This clonotype was counted a few times. The V gene is TRBV4-2, the J gene TRBJ2-3; D call uncertain. CDR1 is LGHNA, CDR2 YNFKEQ, per germline. Trimming stripped 7 bases from V and 0 bases from J, with 14 bases between. This CDR3 is 15 amino acids long. The CDR3 is CASTSSETSTDTQYF. CDR3 coding DNA: TGTGCCAGCACCTCCTCAGAAACTAGCACAGATACGCAGTATTTT.

The chain employs TRBV28 and TRBJ2-6; TRBD1 agrees at 10 bases. The V gene end was trimmed by 4 bases and the J gene end by 2 bases; junction bases not matched to a gene: 8. The CDR3 is 18 amino acids. Per the germline V gene, CDR1 is MDHEN and CDR2 is SYDVKM. In nucleotides, the CDR3 is TGTGCCAGCAGTTCCCCACCGGGACAGGGGACTGGGGCCAACGTCCTGACTTTC. It translates to CASSSPPGQGTGANVLTF.

Only a few counts were recorded for this clonotype. This chain joins TRBV7-2 and TRBJ1-5; 7 nucleotides line up with TRBD1. Germline V gives CDR1 SGHTA, CDR2 FQGNSA. The J segment lost 2 bases and the V segment lost 5 bases, leaving 6 bases of the junction unmatched. This CDR3 contains 15 residues. The CDR3 is CASSDRERGNQPQHF. CDR3 sequence (DNA): TGTGCCAGCAGCGACAGGGAAAGGGGCAATCAGCCCCAGCATTTT.

This rearrangement joins TRBV5-5 to TRBJ2-7; 10 nucleotides align to TRBD2. J was trimmed by 3 bases and V by 0 bases; bases with no gene match: 9. The CDR3 loop spans 17 amino acids. The germline V gene has CDR1 SGHKS and CDR2 YYEKEE (reference sequence). The CDR3 region has the DNA TGTGCCAGCAGCTTGGCCGCAGGACTAGCGGCAAACTACGAGCAGTACTTC. Protein: CASSLAAGLAANYEQYF.

The genes are TRBV20-1 and TRBJ2-5; TRBD2 aligns across 8 bases. Germline-derived CDR1 and CDR2 are DFQATT and SNEGSKA (reference sequence). The CDR3 sequence is 13 residues long. CDR3: CSPTGTSIGTQYF. As DNA, the CDR3 is TGCAGCCCAACCGGGACTAGTATTGGGACCCAGTACTTC.

As to this clonotype: The junction does not match germline at one end; this may be a read error. The chain combines TRBV12-3 or TRBV12-4 with TRBJ1-5, with D unclear. This CDR3 has 13 residues. The CDR3 spells CASSPPGNQPHHF. The CDR3 region has the DNA TGTGCCAGCAGTCCCCCGGGAAATCAGCCCCACCATTTT.

J is TRBJ1-1 and V is TRBV12-3 or TRBV12-4; 10 bases are shared with TRBD1. The CDR3 consists of 12 residues. Losses at the gene ends were 8 bases for V and 7 bases for J; bases not matched to a gene: 4. For the CDR3, the DNA is TGTGCCAGCGCCCGGGACAGGGGTGAAGCTTTCTTT. Translated, it gives CASARDRGEAFF.

The chain has TRBV5-1 and TRBJ2-1; D gene unclear. The CDR3 sequence is 14 residues long. Germline V gene lookup returns CDR1 SGHRS and CDR2 YFSETQ. V was trimmed by 4 bases and J by 7 bases, leaving 15 bases between them. The CDR3 reads CASSPTERRNEQFF. DNA of the CDR3: TGCGCCAGCAGCCCTACCGAACGGCGTAATGAGCAGTTCTTC.

The chain combines TRBV6-1 with TRBJ2-7; D call uncertain. Germline V CDR1 and CDR2: MNHNS, SASEGT. This CDR3 has 13 amino acids. V was trimmed by 1 base and J by 2 bases, leaving 6 bases between them. The CDR3 nucleotides are TGTGCCAGCAGTGAAGGGCGGACCTACGAGCAGTACTTC. It translates to CASSEGRTYEQYF.

The V call is TRBV4-1, the J call TRBJ2-3, with D possibly called TRBD1 or TRBD2 (5 bases each). V was trimmed by 2 bases and J by 0 bases, leaving 6 bases between them. CDR3 length: 14 residues. Per the germline V gene, CDR1 is MGHRA and CDR2 is YSYEKL. The CDR3: CASSQRDSTDTQYF. DNA of the CDR3: TGCGCCAGCAGCCAACGGGACAGCACAGATACGCAGTATTTT.

The J gene is TRBJ2-7, the V gene TRBV20-1, with 11 bases aligning to TRBD2. The CDR3 totals 15 residues. The ends lost 6 bases at V and 2 bases at J; junction bases unmatched: 9. The germline V gene encodes CDR1 DFQATT and CDR2 SNEGSKA (reference sequence). This CDR3 is CSAYRTSGPTYEQYF. The CDR3 DNA reads as TGCAGTGCCTACAGGACTAGCGGGCCTACCTACGAGCAGTACTTC.